A selection of T cell receptor beta chains follows, all from one sample in a study of post-analysis software for immune sequencing data. In TCRdb, the PCR reads were re-called with MiXCR into one record per CDR3 protein. The sample lists 650,000 to 900,000 distinct CDR3 sequences; roughly 46% were seen once. The sample comprised blood. These receptors were taken from a girl aged 10-17 years with multiple sclerosis. The CDR3 runs from the conserved cysteine through the conserved F or W.

j_call: TRBJ2-7; v_call: TRBV6-1; cdr3_aa: CASSELGKTYEQYF
j_call: TRBJ2-1; v_call: TRBV11-1; cdr3_aa: CASSIHGLAGGNEQFF
j_call: TRBJ2-5; v_call: TRBV6-2/TRBV6-3; cdr3_aa: CASKAVGTQYF
j_call: TRBJ2-2; v_call: TRBV12-3/TRBV12-4; cdr3_aa: CASSFEPEVTGELFF
j_call: TRBJ2-7; v_call: TRBV15; cdr3_aa: CATGSGTYEQYF
j_call: TRBJ2-1; v_call: TRBV7-3; cdr3_aa: CASSLTVGTSRLEQFF
j_call: TRBJ1-1; v_call: TRBV5-6; cdr3_aa: CASSLTGQGLEAFF
j_call: TRBJ1-2; v_call: TRBV6-1; cdr3_aa: CASMGQGLLRGYTF
j_call: TRBJ1-1; v_call: TRBV25-1; cdr3_aa: CASSEYAPVWGANTEAFF
j_call: TRBJ1-2; v_call: TRBV12-3/TRBV12-4; cdr3_aa: CASSLDRTYGYTF
j_call: TRBJ2-1; v_call: TRBV5-1; cdr3_aa: CASSPGTSGRGEQFF
j_call: TRBJ1-1; v_call: TRBV9; cdr3_aa: CASSVGGETEAFF
j_call: TRBJ1-6; v_call: TRBV7-9; cdr3_aa: CASSGQSNSPLHF
j_call: TRBJ2-1; v_call: TRBV11-2; cdr3_aa: CASSPLNGEREMNEQFF
j_call: TRBJ1-1; v_call: TRBV6-6; cdr3_aa: CASREGAGRDTEAFF
j_call: TRBJ1-4; v_call: TRBV12-3/TRBV12-4; cdr3_aa: CASRRGGRRDEKLFF
j_call: TRBJ2-1; v_call: TRBV29-1; cdr3_aa: CSGIAGGPYNEQFF
j_call: TRBJ1-4; v_call: TRBV9; cdr3_aa: CASSPTDATNEKLFF
j_call: TRBJ2-1; v_call: TRBV7-2; cdr3_aa: CASSWRDFRNEQFF
j_call: TRBJ2-3; v_call: TRBV20-1; cdr3_aa: CSARMAGGRTDTQYF
j_call: TRBJ2-1; v_call: TRBV15; cdr3_aa: CATPTRRGSNEQFF
j_call: TRBJ2-6; v_call: TRBV5-1; cdr3_aa: CASSHSGANVLTF
j_call: TRBJ1-1; v_call: TRBV20-1; cdr3_aa: CSARKGMNTEAFF
j_call: TRBJ1-2; v_call: TRBV25-1; cdr3_aa: CAGTEEGYGYTF
j_call: TRBJ2-1; v_call: TRBV28; cdr3_aa: CASSFSPSGEKIGDEQFF
j_call: TRBJ1-4; v_call: TRBV20-1; cdr3_aa: CSARDREWVEKLFF